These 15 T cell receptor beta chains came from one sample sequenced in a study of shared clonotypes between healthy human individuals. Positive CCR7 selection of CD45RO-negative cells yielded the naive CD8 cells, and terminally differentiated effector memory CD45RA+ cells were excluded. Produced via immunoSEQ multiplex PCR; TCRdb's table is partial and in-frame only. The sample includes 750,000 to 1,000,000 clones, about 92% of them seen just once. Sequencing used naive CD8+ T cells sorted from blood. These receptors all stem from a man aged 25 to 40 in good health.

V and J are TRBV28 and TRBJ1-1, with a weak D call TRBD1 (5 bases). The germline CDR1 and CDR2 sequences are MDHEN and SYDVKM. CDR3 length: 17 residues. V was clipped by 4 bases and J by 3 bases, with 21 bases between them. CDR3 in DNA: TGTGCCAGCAGTTCACCGGGACGCATAACTGCGGACACTGAAGCTTTCTTT. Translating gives CASSSPGRITADTEAFF.

The CDR3 loop is CASSEFVPTGGGYTEAFF. The CDR3 DNA reads as TGTGCCAGCAGTGAATTCGTGCCGACCGGGGGGGGCTACACTGAAGCTTTCTTT. The rearrangement joins TRBV25-1 to TRBJ1-1, with D possibly being TRBD1 (6 bases). The CDR3 contains 18 residues. Germline assignment: CDR1 MGHDK and CDR2 SYGVNS. Trimming took 1 base from V and 3 from J, leaving 21 bases between them.

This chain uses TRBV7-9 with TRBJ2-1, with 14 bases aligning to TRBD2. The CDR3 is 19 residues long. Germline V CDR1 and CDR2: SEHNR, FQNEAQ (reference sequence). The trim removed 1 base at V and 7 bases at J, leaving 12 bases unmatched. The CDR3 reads CASSLEGLAGEYPLNEQFF. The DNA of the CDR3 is TGTGCCAGCAGCTTAGAGGGACTAGCGGGAGAGTATCCCTTGAATGAGCAGTTCTTC. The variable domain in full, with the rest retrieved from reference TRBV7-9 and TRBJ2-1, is DTGVSQNPRHKITKRGQNVTFRCDPISEHNRLYWYRQTLGQGPEFLTYFQNEAQLEKSRLLSDRFSAERPKGSFSTLEIQRTEQGDSAMYLCASSLEGLAGEYPLNEQFFGPGTRLTVL.

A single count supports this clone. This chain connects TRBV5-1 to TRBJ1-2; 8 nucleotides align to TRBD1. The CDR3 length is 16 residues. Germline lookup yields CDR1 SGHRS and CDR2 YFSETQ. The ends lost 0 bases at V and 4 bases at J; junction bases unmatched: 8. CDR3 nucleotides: TGCGCCAGCAGCTTGGGCTTGGGGGACAGGACCTATGGCTACACCTTC. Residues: CASSLGLGDRTYGYTF.

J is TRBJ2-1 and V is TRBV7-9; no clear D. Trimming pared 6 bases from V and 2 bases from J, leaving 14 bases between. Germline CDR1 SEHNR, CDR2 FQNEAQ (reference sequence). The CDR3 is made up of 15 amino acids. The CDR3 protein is CASSTPLQTYNEQFF. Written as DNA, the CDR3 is TGTGCCAGCAGTACCCCCCTGCAGACCTACAATGAGCAGTTCTTC.

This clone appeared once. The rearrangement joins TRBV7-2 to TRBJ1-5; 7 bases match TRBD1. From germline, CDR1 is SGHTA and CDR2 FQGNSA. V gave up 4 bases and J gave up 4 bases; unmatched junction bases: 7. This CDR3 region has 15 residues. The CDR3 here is CASSSPGTENQPQHF. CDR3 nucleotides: TGTGCCAGCAGCTCACCCGGGACAGAAAATCAGCCCCAGCATTTT. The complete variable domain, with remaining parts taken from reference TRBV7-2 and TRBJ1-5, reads GAGVSQSPSNKVTEKGKDVELRCDPISGHTALYWYRQSLGQGLEFLIYFQGNSAPDKSGLPSDRFSAERTGGSVSTLTIQRTQQEDSAVYLCASSSPGTENQPQHFGDGTRLSIL.

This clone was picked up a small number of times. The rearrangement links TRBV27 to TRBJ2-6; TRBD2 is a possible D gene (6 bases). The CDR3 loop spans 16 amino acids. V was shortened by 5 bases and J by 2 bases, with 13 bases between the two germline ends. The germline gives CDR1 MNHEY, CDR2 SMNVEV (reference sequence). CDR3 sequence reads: CASSIRRATGANVLTF. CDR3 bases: TGTGCCAGCAGTATCAGGAGGGCTACTGGGGCCAACGTCCTGACTTTC.

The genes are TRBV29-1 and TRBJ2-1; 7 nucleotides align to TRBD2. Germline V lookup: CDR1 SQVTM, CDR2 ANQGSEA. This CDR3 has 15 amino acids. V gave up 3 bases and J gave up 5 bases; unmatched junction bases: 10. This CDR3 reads CSVEARASGNNEQFF. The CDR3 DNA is TGCAGCGTTGAGGCCCGGGCTAGCGGTAACAATGAGCAGTTCTTC.

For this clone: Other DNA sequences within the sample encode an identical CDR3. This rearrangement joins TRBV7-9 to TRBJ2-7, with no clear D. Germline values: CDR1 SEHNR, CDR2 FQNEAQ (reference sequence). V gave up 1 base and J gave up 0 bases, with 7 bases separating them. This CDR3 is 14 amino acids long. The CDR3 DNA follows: TGTGCCAGCAGCTTAGATGGGGTCTCCTACGAGCAGTACTTC. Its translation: CASSLDGVSYEQYF.

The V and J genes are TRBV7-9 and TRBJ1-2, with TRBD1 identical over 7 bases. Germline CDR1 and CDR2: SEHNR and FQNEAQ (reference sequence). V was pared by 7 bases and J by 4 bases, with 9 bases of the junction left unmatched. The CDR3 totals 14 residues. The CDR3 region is CASTPIGTAYGYTF. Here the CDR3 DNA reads TGTGCCAGCACCCCCATCGGGACAGCCTATGGCTACACCTTC.

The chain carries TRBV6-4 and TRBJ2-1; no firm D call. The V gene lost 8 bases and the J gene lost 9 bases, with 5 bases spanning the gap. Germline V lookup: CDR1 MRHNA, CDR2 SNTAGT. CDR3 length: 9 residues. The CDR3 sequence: CASDGEQFF. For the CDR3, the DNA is TGTGCCAGCGACGGTGAGCAGTTCTTC.

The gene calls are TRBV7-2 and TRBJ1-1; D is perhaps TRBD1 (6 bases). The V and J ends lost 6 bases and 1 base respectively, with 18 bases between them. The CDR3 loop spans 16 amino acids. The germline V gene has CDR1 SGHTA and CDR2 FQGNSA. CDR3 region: CASSLPPTGSNTEAFF. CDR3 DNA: TGTGCCAGCAGTCTACCCCCGACAGGTTCGAACACTGAAGCTTTCTTT.

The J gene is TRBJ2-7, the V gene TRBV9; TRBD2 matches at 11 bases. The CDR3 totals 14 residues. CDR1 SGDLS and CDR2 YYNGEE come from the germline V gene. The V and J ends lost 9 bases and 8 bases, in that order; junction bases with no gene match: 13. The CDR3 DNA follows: TGTGCCACACCAGGCGACCTAGCGGGAGGTAAGCAGTACTTC. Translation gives CATPGDLAGGKQYF.

CDR3 bases: TGCAGCGTTGAACTGGGACTGCCCTACGAGCAGTACTTC. Its protein product is CSVELGLPYEQYF. This sequence joins TRBV29-1 and TRBJ2-7; possible D gene TRBD2, 6 bases. Trimming stripped 2 bases from V and 2 bases from J, with 10 bases between. Germline assignment: CDR1 SQVTM and CDR2 ANQGSEA. The CDR3 loop spans 13 amino acids.

CDR3 coding DNA: TGTGCCAGCAGCCGAGTGGAGGGTAGCGGGAGTTCCTACGAGCAGTACTTC. The encoded protein is CASSRVEGSGSSYEQYF. The chain joins TRBV16 to TRBJ2-7, with TRBD2 matching 9 bases. The CDR3 sequence is 17 residues long. The V segment lost 4 bases and the J segment 1 base; nucleotides outside the gene matches: 11. Germline V gene lookup returns CDR1 KGHSY and CDR2 FQNENV.